This is a list of T cell receptor beta chains from one sample in a study of T-cell reconstitution after alpha-beta-depleted transplantation in children. TCRdb re-derived calls from the PCR reads in MiXCR, one entry per CDR3 protein. Here the sample spans 400,000 to 550,000 distinct CDR3 sequences, about 10% being singletons. Sequenced here: PBMCs, sampled before TCRalphabeta/CD19-depleted stem cell transplant. These receptors came from a child aged 2 to 9 with inherited bone marrow failure, due to receive a stem cell transplant. Both conserved end residues are part of each CDR3. D genes are given only for firm matches. Size is stated for part of the rows, as once, few or many counts, or as a class when the clone is expanded.

D: TRBD2; size: few; J: TRBJ2-5; length: 16; V: TRBV7-9; DNA: TGTGCCAGCGTCCTCTTAGCGGGAGGGCCCGGGGAGACCCAGTACTTC; CDR3: CASVLLAGGPGETQYF
D: -; size: -; J: TRBJ2-3; length: 14; V: TRBV19; DNA: TGTGCCAGTAGTATACAGGGAGACACAGATACGCAGTATTTT; CDR3: CASSIQGDTDTQYF
D: -; size: many; J: TRBJ1-1; length: 15; V: TRBV28; DNA: TGTGCCAGCAACCTGGATTGGGGCGGGAACACTGAAGCTTTCTTT; CDR3: CASNLDWGGNTEAFF
D: -; size: -; J: TRBJ1-1; length: 11; V: TRBV29-1; DNA: TGCAGCGTTCTAAGGGCTTTTGAAGCTTTCTTT; CDR3: CSVLRAFEAFF
D: -; size: many; J: TRBJ2-5; length: 16; V: TRBV7-9; DNA: TGTGCCAGCAGCTTAGTTTTTGGGGGGCGAGAAGAGACCCAGTACTTC; CDR3: CASSLVFGGREETQYF
D: TRBD2; size: few; J: TRBJ2-1; length: 14; V: TRBV15; DNA: TGTGCCACCAGGCGGGAGGGCCGGGGAAATGAGCAGTTCTTC; CDR3: CATRREGRGNEQFF
D: TRBD1; size: many; J: TRBJ2-5; length: 14; V: TRBV14; DNA: TGTGCCAGCAGCCCCAGGACAGGTGAAGAGACCCAGTACTTC; CDR3: CASSPRTGEETQYF
D: -; size: many; J: TRBJ2-7; length: 14; V: TRBV20-1; DNA: TGCAGTGCTAGTCCCGGGACTTTCTCCTACGAGCAGTACTTC; CDR3: CSASPGTFSYEQYF
D: TRBD2; size: -; J: TRBJ2-1; length: 14; V: TRBV10-3; DNA: TGTGCCATCCAACCAGGGAGGGCCCAAAATGAGCAGTTCTTC; CDR3: CAIQPGRAQNEQFF
D: -; size: many; J: TRBJ2-2; length: 12; V: TRBV20-1; DNA: TGCAGTTCCAGAGTCGGGGGCGGGGAGCTGTTTTTT; CDR3: CSSRVGGGELFF
D: -; size: many; J: TRBJ1-2; length: 13; V: TRBV12-3/TRBV12-4; DNA: TGTGCCAGCAGTTTATCAGGCAGGAAAGGCTACACCTTC; CDR3: CASSLSGRKGYTF
D: -; size: many; J: TRBJ2-1; length: 14; V: TRBV4-2; DNA: TGTGCCAGCAGCCAAGATCCCTCCAACAATGAGCAGTTCTTC; CDR3: CASSQDPSNNEQFF
D: TRBD2; size: many; J: TRBJ2-1; length: 15; V: TRBV29-1; DNA: TGCAGCGTCGAAGGGAAGCGGGAGTCCTACAATGAGCAGTTCTTC; CDR3: CSVEGKRESYNEQFF
D: -; size: many; J: TRBJ2-6; length: 15; V: TRBV20-1; DNA: TGCAGTGCTATAGACAGTCACTCTGGGGCCAACGTCCTGACTTTC; CDR3: CSAIDSHSGANVLTF
D: -; size: many; J: TRBJ2-7; length: 13; V: TRBV7-6; DNA: TGTGCCAGCAGCCCACGGACCTGGGACGAGCAGTACTTC; CDR3: CASSPRTWDEQYF
D: TRBD2; size: many; J: TRBJ2-7; length: 15; V: TRBV7-2; DNA: TGTGCCAGCAGCTTCGTTAGCGGGAACACCTACGAGCAGTACTTC; CDR3: CASSFVSGNTYEQYF
D: TRBD2; size: -; J: TRBJ2-1; length: 15; V: TRBV20-1; DNA: TGCAGTGCTATCCAGACTAGCGGGGAGTACAATGAGCAGTTCTTC; CDR3: CSAIQTSGEYNEQFF
D: TRBD1; size: many; J: TRBJ1-6; length: 16; V: TRBV13; DNA: TGTGCCAGCAGCTTAGGCCGGCAGGGGGTCAACTCACCCCTCCACTTT; CDR3: CASSLGRQGVNSPLHF
D: TRBD1; size: many; J: TRBJ1-1; length: 12; V: TRBV27; DNA: TGTGCCAGCATAGGTTGGAGGGGGCGAGCTTTCTTT; CDR3: CASIGWRGRAFF
D: -; size: -; J: TRBJ2-1; length: 14; V: TRBV10-3; DNA: TGTGCCATCACCACGGACAGGGAGGGCAATGAGCAGTTCTTC; CDR3: CAITTDREGNEQFF
D: TRBD2; size: few; J: TRBJ2-3; length: 15; V: TRBV12-3/TRBV12-4; DNA: TGTGCCAGCAGGCAACTAGCGGGATACACAGATACGCAGTATTTT; CDR3: CASRQLAGYTDTQYF
D: TRBD2; size: many; J: TRBJ2-7; length: 17; V: TRBV7-9; DNA: TGTGCCAGCAGCTCAACCGAACCGGGGACTAGCGGGTACGAGCAGTACTTC; CDR3: CASSSTEPGTSGYEQYF
D: TRBD2; size: many; J: TRBJ2-7; length: 13; V: TRBV29-1; DNA: TGCAGCGTTGGAGGCCTAGCGGGAGGTGAGCAGTACTTC; CDR3: CSVGGLAGGEQYF
D: -; size: many; J: TRBJ1-2; length: 12; V: TRBV29-1; DNA: TGCAGCGTTGATCTTGGGGCACAAGGCTACACCTTC; CDR3: CSVDLGAQGYTF